Given below is one T cell receptor beta chain in context. Its target is not known. Germline V lookup: CDR1 SNHLY, CDR2 FYNNEI. This CDR3 spans 15 amino acids. Trimming at V came to 6 bases and at J to 2 bases, leaving 6 bases not matched to a gene. The sample originates from a study of CD8+ T cells in alopecia areata. As for the study in general: Those patients who were treated received oral tofacitinib, which was given at 5 to 10 mg twice daily for moderate-to-severe alopecia areata.

The treatment denotes: oral pan-JAK inhibitor, 5-10 mg twice daily. As part of sample collection, lesional scalp punch biopsies and peripheral blood were taken from alopecia areata patients. Cell sorting was applied to PBMCs, and CD4+ and CD8+ T cells were collected. Study results and limitations: More clonal than normal scalp was lesional scalp, particularly alopecia totalis/universalis.

Isolated RNA was reverse transcribed into cDNA used as the sequencing template. Sequencing was performed with immunoSEQ multiplex PCR; in TCRdb, only in-frame clones are kept and a portion is missing. The repertoire includes about 42,000 clones, roughly 65% of them detected once, and about 20% sits in the top ten. The gene calls are TRBV2 and TRBJ2-5; 10 bases match TRBD1. The receptor was derived from a human donor with alopecia areata. The material sequenced was CD8+ T cells sorted from blood, taken at week 4, from a patient treated with tofacitinib. DNA of the CDR3: TGTGCCAGCAGGGTTGACAGGGGGCCACAAGAGACCCAGTACTTC. It specifies CASRVDRGPQETQYF.